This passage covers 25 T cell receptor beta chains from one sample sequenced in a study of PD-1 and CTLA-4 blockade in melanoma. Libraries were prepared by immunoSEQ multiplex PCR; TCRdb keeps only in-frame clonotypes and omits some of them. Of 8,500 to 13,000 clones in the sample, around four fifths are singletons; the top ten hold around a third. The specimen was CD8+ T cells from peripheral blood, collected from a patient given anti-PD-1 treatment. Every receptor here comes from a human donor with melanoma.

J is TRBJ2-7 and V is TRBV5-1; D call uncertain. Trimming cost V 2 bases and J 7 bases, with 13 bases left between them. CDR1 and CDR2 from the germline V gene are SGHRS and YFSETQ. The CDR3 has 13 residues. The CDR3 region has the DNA TGCGCCAGCAGCTTCGAAAGGCCGGAAGAGCAGTACTTC. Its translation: CASSFERPEEQYF. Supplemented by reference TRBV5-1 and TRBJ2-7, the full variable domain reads KAGVTQTPRYLIKTRGQQVTLSCSPISGHRSVSWYQQTPGQGLQFLFEYFSETQRNKGNFPGRFSGRQFSNSRSEMNVSTLELGDSALYLCASSFERPEEQYFGPGTRLTVT.

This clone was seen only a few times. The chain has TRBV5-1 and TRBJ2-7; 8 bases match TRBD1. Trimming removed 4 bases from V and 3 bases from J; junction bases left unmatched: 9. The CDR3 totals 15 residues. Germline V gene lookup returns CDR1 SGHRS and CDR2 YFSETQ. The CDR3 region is CASSIGQGEIYEQYF. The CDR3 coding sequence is TGCGCCAGCAGCATAGGACAGGGTGAGATCTACGAGCAGTACTTC.

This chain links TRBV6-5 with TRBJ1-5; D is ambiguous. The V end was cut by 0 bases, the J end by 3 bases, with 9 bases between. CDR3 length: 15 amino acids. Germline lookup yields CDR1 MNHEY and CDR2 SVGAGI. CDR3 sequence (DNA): TGTGCCAGCAGTTACTCTCGGGCCATCAATCAGCCCCAGCATTTT. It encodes CASSYSRAINQPQHF.

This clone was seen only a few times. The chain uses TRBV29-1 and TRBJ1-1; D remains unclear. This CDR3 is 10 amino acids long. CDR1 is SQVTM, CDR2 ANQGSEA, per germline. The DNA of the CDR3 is TGCTCGGACGGGAACACTGAAGCTTTCTTT. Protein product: CSDGNTEAFF. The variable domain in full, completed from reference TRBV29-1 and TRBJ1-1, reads SAVISQKPSRDICQRGTSLTIQCQVDSQVTMMFWYRQQPGQSLTLIATANQGSEATYESGFVIDKFPISRPNLTFSTLTVSNMSPEDSSIYLCSDGNTEAFFGQGTRLTVV.

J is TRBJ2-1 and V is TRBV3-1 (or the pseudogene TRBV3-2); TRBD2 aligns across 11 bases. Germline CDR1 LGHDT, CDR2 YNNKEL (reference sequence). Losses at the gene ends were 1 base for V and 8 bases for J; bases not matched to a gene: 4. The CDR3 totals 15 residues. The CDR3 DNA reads TGTGCCAGCAGCCAAGGGCTAGCGGGAGGCTATGAGCAGTTCTTC. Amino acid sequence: CASSQGLAGGYEQFF.

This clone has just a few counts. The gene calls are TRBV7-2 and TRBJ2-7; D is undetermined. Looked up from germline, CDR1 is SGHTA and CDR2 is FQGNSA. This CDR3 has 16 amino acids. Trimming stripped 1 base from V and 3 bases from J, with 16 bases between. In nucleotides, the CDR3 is TGTGCCAGCAGCTTAGTCGTGGGTACCCTCTTCTACGAGCAGTACTTC. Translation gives CASSLVVGTLFYEQYF.

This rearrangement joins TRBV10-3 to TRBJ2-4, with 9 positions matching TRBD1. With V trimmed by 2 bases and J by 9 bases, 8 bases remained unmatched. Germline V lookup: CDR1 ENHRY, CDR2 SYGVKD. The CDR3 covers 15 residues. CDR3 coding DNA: TGTGCCATCAGTGAGGATGGGGGACAGGGTTCCATTCAGTACTTC. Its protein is CAISEDGGQGSIQYF.

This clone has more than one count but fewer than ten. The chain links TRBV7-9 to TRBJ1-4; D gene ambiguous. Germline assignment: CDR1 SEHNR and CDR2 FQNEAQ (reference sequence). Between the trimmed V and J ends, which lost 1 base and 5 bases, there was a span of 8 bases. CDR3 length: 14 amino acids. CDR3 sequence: CASSLEGRNEKLFF. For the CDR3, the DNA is TGTGCCAGCAGCTTAGAAGGGCGCAATGAAAAACTGTTTTTT.

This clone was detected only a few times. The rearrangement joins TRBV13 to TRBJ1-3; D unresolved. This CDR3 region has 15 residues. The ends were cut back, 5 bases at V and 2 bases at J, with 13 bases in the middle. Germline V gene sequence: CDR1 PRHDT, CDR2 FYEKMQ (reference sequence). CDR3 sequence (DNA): TGTGCCAGCAGCGATCGCCGGGATGCTGGAAACACCATATATTTT. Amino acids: CASSDRRDAGNTIYF. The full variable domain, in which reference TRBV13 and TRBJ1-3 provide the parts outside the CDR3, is AAGVIQSPRHLIKEKRETATLKCYPIPRHDTVYWYQQGPGQDPQFLISFYEKMQSDKGSIPDRFSAQQFSDYHSELNMSSLELGDSALYFCASSDRRDAGNTIYFGEGSWLTVV.

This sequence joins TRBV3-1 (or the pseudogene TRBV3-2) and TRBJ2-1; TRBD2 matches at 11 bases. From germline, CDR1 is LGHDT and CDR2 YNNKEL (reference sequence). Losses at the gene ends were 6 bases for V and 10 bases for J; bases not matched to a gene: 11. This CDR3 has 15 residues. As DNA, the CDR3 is TGTGCCAGCAGTTACCGACTAGCGGGGCCACAGGAGCAGTTCTTC. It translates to CASSYRLAGPQEQFF.

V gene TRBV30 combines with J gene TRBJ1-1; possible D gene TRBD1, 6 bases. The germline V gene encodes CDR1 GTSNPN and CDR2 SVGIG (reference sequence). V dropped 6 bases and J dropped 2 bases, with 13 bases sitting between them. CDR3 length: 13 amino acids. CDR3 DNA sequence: TGTGCCTGTGACGGACAGATTAACACTGAAGCTTTCTTT. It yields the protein CACDGQINTEAFF.

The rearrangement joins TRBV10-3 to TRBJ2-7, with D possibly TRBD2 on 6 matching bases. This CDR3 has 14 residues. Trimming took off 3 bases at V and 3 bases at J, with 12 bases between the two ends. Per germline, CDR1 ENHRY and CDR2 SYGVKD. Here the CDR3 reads CAISDRDSLYEQYF. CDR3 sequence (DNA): TGTGCCATCAGTGACCGGGACTCCCTCTACGAGCAGTACTTC.

The CDR3 region has the DNA TGCGCCAGCAGCCAAGTAGCCGGGCAGATCTACGAGCAGTACTTC. It is translated as CASSQVAGQIYEQYF. This chain joins TRBV4-1 and TRBJ2-7; D call uncertain. The CDR3 sequence is 15 residues long. V lost 1 base and J lost 3, with 13 bases in between. Germline V gene sequence: CDR1 MGHRA, CDR2 YSYEKL.

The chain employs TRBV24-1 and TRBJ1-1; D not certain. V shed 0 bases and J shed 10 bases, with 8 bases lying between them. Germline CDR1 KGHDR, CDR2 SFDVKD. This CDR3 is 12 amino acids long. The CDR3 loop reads CATSDLGRAAFF. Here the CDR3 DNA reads TGTGCCACCAGTGATTTGGGGCGGGCAGCTTTCTTT.

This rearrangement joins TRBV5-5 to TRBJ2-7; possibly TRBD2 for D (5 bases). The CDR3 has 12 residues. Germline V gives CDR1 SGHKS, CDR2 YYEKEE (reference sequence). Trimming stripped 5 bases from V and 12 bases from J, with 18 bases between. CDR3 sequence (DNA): TGTGCCAGCAGACCGGACGGGAAAGTTCGGTACTTC. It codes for CASRPDGKVRYF.

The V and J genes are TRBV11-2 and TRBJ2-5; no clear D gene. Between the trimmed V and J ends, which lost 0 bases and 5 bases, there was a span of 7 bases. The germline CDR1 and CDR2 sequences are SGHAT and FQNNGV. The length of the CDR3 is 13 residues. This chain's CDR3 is CASSLEAWETQYF. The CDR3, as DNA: TGTGCCAGCAGCTTAGAAGCGTGGGAGACCCAGTACTTC.

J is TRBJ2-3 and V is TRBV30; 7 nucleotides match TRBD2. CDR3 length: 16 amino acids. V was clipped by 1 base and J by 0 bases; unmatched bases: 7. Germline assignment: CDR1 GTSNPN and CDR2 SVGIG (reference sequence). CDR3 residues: CAWSGGEGLSTDTQYF. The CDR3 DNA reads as TGTGCCTGGAGTGGGGGGGAGGGCCTAAGCACAGATACGCAGTATTTT.

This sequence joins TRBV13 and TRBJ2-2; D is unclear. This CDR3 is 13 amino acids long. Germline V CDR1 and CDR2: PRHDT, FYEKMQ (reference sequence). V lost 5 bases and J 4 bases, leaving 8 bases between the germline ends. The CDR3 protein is CASSPTITGELFF. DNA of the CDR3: TGTGCCAGCAGCCCTACTATCACCGGGGAGCTGTTTTTT.

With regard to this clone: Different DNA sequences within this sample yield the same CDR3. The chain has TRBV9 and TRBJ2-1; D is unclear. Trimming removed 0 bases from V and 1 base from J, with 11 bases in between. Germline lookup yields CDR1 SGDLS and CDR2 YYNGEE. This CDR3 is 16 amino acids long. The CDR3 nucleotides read TGTGCCAGCAGCGTAGATCCAGCCTCTTCCTACAATGAGCAGTTCTTC. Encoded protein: CASSVDPASSYNEQFF. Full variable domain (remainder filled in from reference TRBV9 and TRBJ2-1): DSGVTQTPKHLITATGQRVTLRCSPRSGDLSVYWYQQSLDQGLQFLIQYYNGEERAKGNILERFSAQQFPDLHSELNLSSLELGDSALYFCASSVDPASSYNEQFFGPGTRLTVL.

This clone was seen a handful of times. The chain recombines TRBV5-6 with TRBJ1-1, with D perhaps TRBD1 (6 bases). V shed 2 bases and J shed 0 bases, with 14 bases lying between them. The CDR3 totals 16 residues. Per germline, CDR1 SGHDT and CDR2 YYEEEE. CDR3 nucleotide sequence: TGTGCCAGCAGCTTACTGGACAGAGGTATGAACACTGAAGCTTTCTTT. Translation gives CASSLLDRGMNTEAFF.

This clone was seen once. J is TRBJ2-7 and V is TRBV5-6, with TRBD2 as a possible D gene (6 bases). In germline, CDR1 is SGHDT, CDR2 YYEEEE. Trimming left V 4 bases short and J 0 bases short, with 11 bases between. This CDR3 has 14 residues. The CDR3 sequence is CASSPGGASYEQYF. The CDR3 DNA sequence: TGTGCCAGCAGCCCCGGAGGGGCCTCCTACGAGCAGTACTTC.

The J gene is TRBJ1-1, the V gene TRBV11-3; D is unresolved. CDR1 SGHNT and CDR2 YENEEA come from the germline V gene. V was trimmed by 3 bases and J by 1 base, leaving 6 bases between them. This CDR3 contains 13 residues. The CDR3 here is CASSFQENTEAFF. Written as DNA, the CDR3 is TGTGCCAGCAGCTTTCAGGAGAACACTGAAGCTTTCTTT.

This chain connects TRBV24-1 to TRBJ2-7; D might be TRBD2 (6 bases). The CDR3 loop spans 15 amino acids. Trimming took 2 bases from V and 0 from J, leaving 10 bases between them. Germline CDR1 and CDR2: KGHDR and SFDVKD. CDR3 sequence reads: CATSDSAGSSYEQYF. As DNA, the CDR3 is TGTGCCACCAGTGATTCCGCGGGAAGCTCCTACGAGCAGTACTTC.

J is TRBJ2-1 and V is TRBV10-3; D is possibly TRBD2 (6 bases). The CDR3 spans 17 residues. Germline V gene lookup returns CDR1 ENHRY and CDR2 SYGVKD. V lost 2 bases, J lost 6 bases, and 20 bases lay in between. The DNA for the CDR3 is TGTGCCATCAGTGAGGAGGGCCAACGGGAGCCGGCCAATGAGCAGTTCTTC. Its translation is CAISEEGQREPANEQFF.

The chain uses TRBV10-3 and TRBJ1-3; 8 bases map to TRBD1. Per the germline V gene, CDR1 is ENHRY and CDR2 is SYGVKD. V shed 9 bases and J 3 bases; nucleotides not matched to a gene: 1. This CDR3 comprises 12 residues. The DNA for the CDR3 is TGTGCCATGGGACAGGATGGAAACACCATATATTTT. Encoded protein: CAMGQDGNTIYF.